Included here is one T cell receptor (beta chain) sequence, with context. What it binds is unknown. The germline V gene encodes CDR1 LNHDA and CDR2 SQIVND (reference sequence). This CDR3 is built from 15 residues. V shed 4 bases and J shed 7 bases, with 19 bases lying between them. This specimen belongs to a study of Ad26.COV2.S vaccination and SARS-CoV-2 variants. Study results and caveats: Similar non-spike TCR breadth was seen in vaccine and placebo recipients. Greater spike-specific TCR breadth was seen in vaccine recipients than in placebo recipients. Total T cell responses may have been underestimated by the TCR breadth and depth analyses.

Profiled with immunoSEQ multiplex PCR; TCRdb holds only in-frame clones, not every one. The top ten clones hold approximately 5% of a sample with some 350,000 clones, almost 90% of them seen once. Treatment meaning: 19 received Ad26.COV2.S at low or high dose, single or two shots; about 5 received placebo; per-sample allocation not given. Specimens were obtained on day 63 following the first vaccine or placebo injection. Wuhan-strain spike was delivered by a replication-incompetent Ad26 vector. This sequence was found in a person aged 18-65 years who received the Ad26.COV2.S COVID-19 vaccine or a placebo. This chain links TRBV19 with TRBJ1-1, with D unresolved. The source was peripheral blood, collected in a trial of Ad26.COV2.S vaccine versus placebo. In nucleotides, the CDR3 is TGTGCCAGTAGTAGGGTTTACGGAGCTAAACTTGAAGCTTTCTTT. Residues: CASSRVYGAKLEAFF.